These T cell receptor beta chains were read from a single sample in a study of blood T cells in healthy people across ages. TCRdb fed the 5' RACE reads into MiXCR, producing one record per CDR3 protein. This table has 540,000 or so distinct CDR3 sequences, about 45% appearing once. The specimen was blood. The receptors originated from a man at least 80 years old in good health. Each CDR3 is given with its conserved first and last residue. The D gene is left open where the match is weak. Not every row has a clone size; where given, it reads once, few, many or a size class.

TRBJ2-1,-,TRBV11-2,few,TGTGCCAGCAGCTTTCAAGGGGCCCCCTCCTACAATGAGCAGTTCTTC,CASSFQGAPSYNEQFF
TRBJ2-3,TRBD2,TRBV7-2,-,TGTGCCAGCAGCTTAATCGGCGGGAGAGCAGATACGCAGTATTTT,CASSLIGGRADTQYF
TRBJ2-1,TRBD2,TRBV5-1,-,TGCGCCAGCAGCTTGTCTAGCGGGGGGGCCCGTGAGCAGTTCTTC,CASSLSSGGAREQFF
TRBJ1-1,-,TRBV27,-,TGTGCCAGCACTCGACTCTTCCCCACTGAAGCTTTCTTT,CASTRLFPTEAFF
TRBJ2-5,-,TRBV28,-,TGTGCCAGCAGTTACGGGGCGCGAGAGACCCAGTACTTC,CASSYGARETQYF
TRBJ2-5,-,TRBV6-2/TRBV6-3,-,TGTGCCAGCAGTGGGGACAACCAAGAGACCCAGTACTTC,CASSGDNQETQYF
TRBJ2-1,-,TRBV30,-,TGTGCCTGGGGGGTGGGCCAAGAGACCCAGTTCTTC,CAWGVGQETQFF
TRBJ2-3,TRBD2,TRBV29-1,-,TGCAGCGTTAGGACTAGCGGGAGGATGGATACGCAGTATTTT,CSVRTSGRMDTQYF
TRBJ2-1,-,TRBV5-1,-,TGCGCCAGCAGCTCGATGACTTTTAGGGATGAGCAGTTCTTC,CASSSMTFRDEQFF
TRBJ2-7,-,TRBV7-8,-,TGTGCCAGCAGCCCCCCGGCCGGGGCTTACTACGAGCAGTACTTC,CASSPPAGAYYEQYF
TRBJ1-2,-,TRBV6-6,many,TGTGCCAGCAGTTACTCCGCCAATAACTATGGCTACACCTTC,CASSYSANNYGYTF
TRBJ2-4,TRBD1,TRBV2,-,TGTGCCAGCCAGTTTGGACAGGGTGAAAACATTCAGTACTTC,CASQFGQGENIQYF
TRBJ2-7,TRBD1,TRBV7-9,-,TGTGCCAGCAGTCTGGCCGGGACAGGGGGCAACTACGAGCAGTACTTC,CASSLAGTGGNYEQYF
TRBJ1-5,TRBD1,TRBV6-1,-,TGTGCCAGCAGTGTAGGACAGGGGACGAATCAGCCCCAGCATTTT,CASSVGQGTNQPQHF
TRBJ2-7,TRBD2,TRBV27,few,TGTGCCAGCAGTAGTAGCGGGGGCCTCTACGAGCAGTACTTC,CASSSSGGLYEQYF
TRBJ2-7,-,TRBV5-1,-,TGCGCCTGCAGTCGGGAGATCTACTACGAGCAGTACTTC,CACSREIYYEQYF
TRBJ2-2,-,TRBV6-5,-,TGTGCCAGCAGTACCCACAAGGTTGGGGACACCGGGGAGCTGTTTTTT,CASSTHKVGDTGELFF
TRBJ2-7,TRBD2,TRBV4-3,-,TGCGCCAGCAGCCAAGAATGGGTTAGCGGGGCTTACGAGCAGTACTTC,CASSQEWVSGAYEQYF
TRBJ2-1,TRBD2,TRBV9,-,TGTGCCAGCAGCCTCCGGGACTATTACAATGAGCAGTTCTTC,CASSLRDYYNEQFF